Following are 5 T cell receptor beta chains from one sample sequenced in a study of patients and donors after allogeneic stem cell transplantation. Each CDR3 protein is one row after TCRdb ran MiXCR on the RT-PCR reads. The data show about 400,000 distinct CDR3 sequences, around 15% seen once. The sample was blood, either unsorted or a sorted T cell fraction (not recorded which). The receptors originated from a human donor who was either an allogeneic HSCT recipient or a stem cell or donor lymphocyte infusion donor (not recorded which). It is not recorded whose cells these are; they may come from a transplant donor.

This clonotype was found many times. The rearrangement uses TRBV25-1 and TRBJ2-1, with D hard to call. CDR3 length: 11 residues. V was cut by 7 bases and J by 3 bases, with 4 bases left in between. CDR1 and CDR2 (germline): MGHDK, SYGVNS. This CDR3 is CASNNYNEQFF. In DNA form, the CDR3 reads TGTGCCAGCAACAACTACAATGAGCAGTTCTTC.

The chain's CDR3 is CASSDNPWDGELFF. In DNA, the CDR3 is TGTGCCAGCAGTGACAACCCCTGGGACGGGGAGCTGTTTTTT. The chain recombines TRBV6-4 with TRBJ2-2; D remains ambiguous. Germline V gives CDR1 MRHNA, CDR2 SNTAGT. V lost 2 bases and J 7 bases, leaving 11 bases between the germline ends. There are 14 residues in the CDR3.

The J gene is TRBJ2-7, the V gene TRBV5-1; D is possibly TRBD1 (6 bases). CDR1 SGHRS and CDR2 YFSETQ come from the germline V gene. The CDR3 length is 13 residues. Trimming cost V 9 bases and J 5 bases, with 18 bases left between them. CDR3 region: CATTDRQVHEQYF. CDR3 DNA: TGCGCCACCACAGACAGGCAGGTCCACGAGCAGTACTTC.

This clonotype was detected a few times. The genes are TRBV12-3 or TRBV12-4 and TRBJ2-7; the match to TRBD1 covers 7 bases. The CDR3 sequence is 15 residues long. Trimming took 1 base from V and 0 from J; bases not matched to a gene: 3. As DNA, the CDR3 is TGTGCCAGCAGTTTAGGCGGACAGGCCTCCTACGAGCAGTACTTC. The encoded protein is CASSLGGQASYEQYF.

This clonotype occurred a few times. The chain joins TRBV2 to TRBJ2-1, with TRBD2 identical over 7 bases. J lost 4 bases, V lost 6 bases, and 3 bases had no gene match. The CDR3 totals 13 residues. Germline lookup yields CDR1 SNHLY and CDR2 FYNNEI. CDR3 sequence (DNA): TGTGCCAGCAGGGGCGGGGGATACAATGAGCAGTTCTTC. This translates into CASRGGGYNEQFF.